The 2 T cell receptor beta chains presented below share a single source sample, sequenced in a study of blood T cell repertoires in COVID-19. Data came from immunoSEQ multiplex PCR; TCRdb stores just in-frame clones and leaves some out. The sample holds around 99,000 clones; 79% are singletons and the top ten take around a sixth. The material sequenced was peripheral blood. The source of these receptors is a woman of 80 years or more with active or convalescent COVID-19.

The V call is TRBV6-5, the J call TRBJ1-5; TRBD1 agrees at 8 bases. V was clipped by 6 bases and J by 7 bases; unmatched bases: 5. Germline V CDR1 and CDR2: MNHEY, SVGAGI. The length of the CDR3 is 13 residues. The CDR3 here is CASSEDRDQPQHF. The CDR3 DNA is TGTGCCAGCAGCGAGGACAGGGACCAGCCCCAGCATTTT.

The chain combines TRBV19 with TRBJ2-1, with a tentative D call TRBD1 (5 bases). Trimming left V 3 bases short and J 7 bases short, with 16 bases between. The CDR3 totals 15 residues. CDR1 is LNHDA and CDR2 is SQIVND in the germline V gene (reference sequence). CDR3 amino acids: CASSIGSGPRNEQFF. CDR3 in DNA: TGTGCCAGTAGTATCGGCTCAGGGCCCCGAAATGAGCAGTTCTTC.